Here is one TCR beta chain with its context. TCRdb's copy holds only in-frame clones and misses some; the assay was immunoSEQ multiplex PCR. The sample has tens of thousands of clones, about 90% seen once. The sample originates from a study of blood T cell repertoires in COVID-19. Overall study: Specimens from acute and convalescent COVID-19 originated in the United States, Italy and Spain.

The CDR3 consists of 15 residues. Germline V gene lookup returns CDR1 MGHRA and CDR2 YSYEKL. The V end was cut by 1 base, the J end by 4 bases, with 13 bases between. The clonotype was recovered from a human donor in a cohort sampled during active COVID-19. The chain combines TRBV4-1 with TRBJ1-1; D possibly corresponds to TRBD1 (5 bases). Sequenced material: peripheral blood. The CDR3 is CASSQANQGVTEAFF. CDR3 DNA sequence: TGCGCCAGCAGCCAAGCCAATCAAGGGGTCACTGAAGCTTTCTTT.